This TCR beta chain appears in the sequencing data of a study of shared clonotypes between healthy human individuals. Study-wide context: A few men and two women, aged 18 to 49, were donors.

Original handling: Junction-only sequences without quality scores were provided by ImmunoSEQ, so filtering was different. The repertoire was sequenced with immunoSEQ multiplex PCR; TCRdb's copy has only in-frame clones and lacks some. V, J and clone size derive from that table, while D and trimming were established from the DNA sequence. The table includes around 980,000 clones, around 78% detected once. CDR1 MDHEN and CDR2 SYDVKM come from the germline V gene. V was clipped by 10 bases and J by 4 bases, with 13 bases between them. The CDR3 sequence is 12 residues long. Sequenced: memory CD4+ T cells from PBMCs. Subset specified: CD45RA-negative fraction. This TCR was sampled from a man between 18 and 35 years old in good health. Some clones in this sample may be carry-over from other donors' samples. The V and J genes are TRBV28 and TRBJ1-2; D is perhaps TRBD1 (6 bases). As DNA, the CDR3 is TGTGCCATCAAAGACAGGTTCTATGGCTACACCTTC. Translation gives CAIKDRFYGYTF.